Listed here are 9 T cell receptor beta chains from one sample, sequenced in a study of OX40 agonist ivuxolimab in advanced cancers. The library was made by the immunoSEQ multiplex PCR assay. TCRdb retrieved this table from immuneACCESS and kept in-frame rearrangements only. Not all clones are present; in checked studies, unresolved V genes account for under half, and no reason is known for the remainder. This sample comprises 60,000 to 65,000 clones, 84% of them detected only once. The ten biggest clones cover 2% to 2.5% of the sample. The sample here was CD4+ or CD8+ T cells sorted from blood, taken in a trial of the OX40 agonist ivuxolimab. These receptor sequences come from an adult with an advanced solid tumor such as melanoma, head and neck, liver or kidney cancer.

CDR3 loop: CASSLLQGEGNQPQHF. For the CDR3, the DNA is TGTGCCAGCTCACTGCTACAGGGGGAAGGCAATCAGCCCCAGCATTTT. The rearrangement joins TRBV18 to TRBJ1-5, with 8 bases lining up with TRBD1. CDR1 is KGHSH and CDR2 is LQKENI in the germline V gene. The CDR3 is 16 amino acids. V dropped 4 bases and J dropped 2; count of bases not matched to a gene: 7. The full variable domain, with the rest looked up from reference TRBV18 and TRBJ1-5, is NAGVMQNPRHLVRRRGQEARLRCSPMKGHSHVYWYRQLPEEGLKFMVYLQKENIIDESGMPKERFSAEFPKEGPSILRIQQVVRGDSAAYFCASSLLQGEGNQPQHFGDGTRLSIL.

In regard to this clone: Other nucleotide sequences from this sample produce the same CDR3. This chain joins TRBV7-8 and TRBJ2-3, with 7 bases that match TRBD1. Trimming took 3 bases from V and 5 from J; bases not matched to a gene: 5. CDR1 and CDR2 (germline): SGHVS, FQNEAQ. The CDR3 contains 14 residues. The CDR3 reads CASSFDRVLDTQYF. The CDR3 DNA sequence: TGTGCCAGCAGCTTCGACAGGGTCTTAGATACGCAGTATTTT.

The chain employs TRBV11-3 and TRBJ1-4; the D is unclear. Per germline, CDR1 SGHNT and CDR2 YENEEA. V was clipped by 4 bases and J by 7 bases, with 4 bases between them. The length of the CDR3 is 11 residues. The DNA for the CDR3 is TGTGCCAGCAGCTCCAGTGAAAAACTGTTTTTT. Residues: CASSSSEKLFF.

CDR3 DNA sequence: TGTGCCAGCAGGAGGACAGGAGATTACAATGAGCAGTTCTTC. It yields the protein CASRRTGDYNEQFF. The V and J genes are TRBV6-5 and TRBJ2-1; TRBD1 aligns across 7 bases. The CDR3 covers 14 residues. Looked up from germline, CDR1 is MNHEY and CDR2 is SVGAGI. The J segment lost 4 bases and the V segment lost 6 bases, leaving 6 bases of the junction unmatched.

This clone has just one count. The gene calls are TRBV7-3 and TRBJ2-3; D not resolved. This CDR3 region has 14 residues. V was shortened by 3 bases and J by 2 bases, with 9 bases between the two germline ends. Looked up from germline, CDR1 is SGHTA and CDR2 is FQGTGA. CDR3 amino acids: CASSFGVFTDTQYF. CDR3 coding DNA: TGTGCCAGCAGCTTTGGGGTCTTCACAGATACGCAGTATTTT. Based on the CDR3 plus reference TRBV7-3 and TRBJ2-3, the full variable domain is GAGVSQTPSNKVTEKGKYVELRCDPISGHTALYWYRQSLGQGPEFLIYFQGTGAADDSGLPNDRFFAVRPEGSVSTLKIQRTERGDSAVYLCASSFGVFTDTQYFGPGTRLTVL.

The chain combines TRBV28 with TRBJ2-3; no clear D gene. CDR3 length equals 16 residues. V dropped 6 bases and J dropped 4 bases, with 20 bases sitting between them. Germline lookup yields CDR1 MDHEN and CDR2 SYDVKM. The CDR3 coding sequence is TGTGCCAGCAGCACTGGGAATCCTCTAGGCGCAGATACGCAGTATTTT. Amino acid sequence: CASSTGNPLGADTQYF.

Concerning this clone itself: At one of its ends the junction is not consistent with the germline gene, which may arise from a read error. This rearrangement joins TRBV19 to TRBJ1-2; TRBD1 is a possible D gene (5 bases). Germline CDR1 reads LNHDA; CDR2 reads SQIVND (reference sequence). The CDR3 is 12 residues long. The CDR3: CASSIPPGPVHF. The CDR3 DNA reads TGTGCCAGTAGTATTCCTCCAGGGCCGGTCCACTTC. Full variable domain (outside the CDR3, taken from reference TRBV19 and TRBJ1-2): DGGITQSPKYLFRKEGQNVTLSCEQNLNHDAMYWYRQDPGQGLRLIYYSQIVNDFQKGDIAEGYSVSREKKESFPLTVTSAQKNPTAFYLCASSIPPGPVHFGSGTRLTVV.

This rearrangement joins TRBV2 to TRBJ1-5, with D unresolved. CDR3 length equals 16 residues. Between the trimmed V and J ends, which lost 6 bases and 3 bases, there was a span of 18 bases. CDR1 SNHLY and CDR2 FYNNEI come from the germline V gene. The CDR3 here is CASRSSKGLDNQPQHF. CDR3 bases: TGTGCCAGCAGGAGTAGTAAAGGTCTAGACAATCAGCCCCAGCATTTT.

This chain links TRBV11-3 with TRBJ1-3, with a weak D call TRBD1 (5 bases). The CDR3 totals 15 residues. Between the trimmed V and J ends, which lost 0 bases and 2 bases, there was a span of 8 bases. The germline gives CDR1 SGHNT, CDR2 YENEEA. The CDR3 region has the DNA TGTGCCAGCAGCTTAGACGGGACTCCTGGAAACACCATATATTTT. This gives the protein CASSLDGTPGNTIYF.